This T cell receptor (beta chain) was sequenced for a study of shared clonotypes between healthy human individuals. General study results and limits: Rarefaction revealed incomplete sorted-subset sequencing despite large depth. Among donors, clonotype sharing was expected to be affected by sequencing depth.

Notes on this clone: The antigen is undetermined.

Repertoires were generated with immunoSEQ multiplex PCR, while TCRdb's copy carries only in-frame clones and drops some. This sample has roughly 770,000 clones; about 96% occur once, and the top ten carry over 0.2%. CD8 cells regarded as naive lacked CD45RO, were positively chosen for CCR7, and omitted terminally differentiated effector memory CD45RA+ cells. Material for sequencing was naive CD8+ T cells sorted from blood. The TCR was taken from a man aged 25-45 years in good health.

The chain's CDR3 is CASSVALTGDYGYTF. CDR3 nucleotide sequence: TGTGCCAGCAGCGTAGCCCTGACAGGGGACTATGGCTACACCTTC. The chain employs TRBV9 and TRBJ1-2; TRBD1 agrees at 8 bases. Unmatched junction bases numbered 4, after V lost 0 bases and J lost 3 bases. In germline, CDR1 is SGDLS, CDR2 YYNGEE. The CDR3 consists of 15 residues.